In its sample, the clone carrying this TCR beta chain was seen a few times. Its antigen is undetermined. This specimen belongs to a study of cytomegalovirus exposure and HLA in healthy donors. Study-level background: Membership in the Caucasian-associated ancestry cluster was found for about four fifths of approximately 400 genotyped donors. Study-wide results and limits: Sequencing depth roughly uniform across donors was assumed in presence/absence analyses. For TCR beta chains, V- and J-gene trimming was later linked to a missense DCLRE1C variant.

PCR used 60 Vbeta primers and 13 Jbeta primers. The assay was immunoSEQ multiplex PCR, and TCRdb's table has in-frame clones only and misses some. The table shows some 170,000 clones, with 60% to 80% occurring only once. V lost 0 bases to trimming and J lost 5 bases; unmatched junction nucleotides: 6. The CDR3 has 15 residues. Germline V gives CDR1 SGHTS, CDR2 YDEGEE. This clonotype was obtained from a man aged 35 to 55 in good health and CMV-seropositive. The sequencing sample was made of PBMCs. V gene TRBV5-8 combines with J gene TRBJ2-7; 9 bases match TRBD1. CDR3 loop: CASSLDPGQGNEQYF. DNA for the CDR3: TGTGCCAGCAGCTTGGATCCTGGACAGGGGAACGAGCAGTACTTC.